Each of the 17 T cell receptor beta chains below was sequenced from the same sample in a study of CD8 T cells in ankylosing spondylitis. Points from the study as a whole: A motif of roughly 8 highly homologous TCR beta variants was seen as apparently characteristic of ankylosing spondylitis blood.

TCRdb recomputed calls from the 5' RACE reads with MiXCR, one row per CDR3 protein. The sample holds under 450,000 distinct CDR3 sequences; roughly a sixth are singletons and the top ten take just over 1%. These receptors' antigens are unknown. The sequenced sample consisted of blood, either unsorted or a sorted T cell fraction (not recorded which). Receptor source: a male donor with ankylosing spondylitis.

This clonotype was seen repeatedly, ten times or more. The chain recombines TRBV12-3 or TRBV12-4 with TRBJ2-7, with TRBD2 identical over 12 bases. V was pared by 4 bases and J by 9 bases, with 4 bases of the junction left unmatched. The CDR3 has 13 residues. CDR3 coding DNA: TGTGCCAGCAGTTCTAGCGGGAGGGCCTGGCAGTACTTC. This codes for CASSSSGRAWQYF.

This clonotype was detected many times. The gene calls are TRBV20-1 and TRBJ1-1, with D perhaps TRBD1 (5 bases). This CDR3 spans 11 amino acids. V was trimmed by 4 bases and J by 6 bases, leaving 9 bases between them. From germline, CDR1 is DFQATT and CDR2 SNEGSKA (reference sequence). The CDR3 reads CSATRGAEAFF. CDR3 nucleotide sequence: TGCAGTGCTACAAGGGGAGCTGAAGCTTTCTTT.

The V gene is TRBV12-3 or TRBV12-4, the J gene TRBJ1-2, with 8 bases lining up with TRBD1. The CDR3 loop spans 15 amino acids. After removal of 6 bases from V and 3 bases from J, the junction contained 9 bases not matched to a gene. CDR3 protein: CASRRGGQDYYGYTF. The CDR3 DNA follows: TGTGCCAGCAGGCGGGGGGGACAGGACTACTATGGCTACACCTTC.

J is TRBJ1-5 and V is TRBV6-2 or TRBV6-3; D not certain. The CDR3 extends over 17 amino acids. The V end lost 3 bases, the J end lost 2 bases, and 17 bases lay between the germline ends. In germline, CDR1 is MNHEY, CDR2 SVGEGT. This chain's CDR3 is CASSYGVRLVGNQPQHF. The CDR3 region has the DNA TGTGCCAGCAGTTATGGGGTCCGCCTGGTGGGCAATCAGCCCCAGCATTTT.

The rearrangement uses TRBV5-5 and TRBJ2-2; D gene ambiguous. The CDR3 loop spans 12 amino acids. Trimming took off 5 bases at V and 7 bases at J, with 9 bases between the two ends. The V gene's germline CDR1 is SGHKS and CDR2 YYEKEE (reference sequence). The CDR3 region has the DNA TGTGCCAGCAGTACCACCATCGGGGAGCTGTTTTTT. This gives the protein CASSTTIGELFF. The variable domain in full, with the rest retrieved from reference TRBV5-5 and TRBJ2-2, is DAGVTQSPTHLIKTRGQQVTLRCSPISGHKSVSWYQQVLGQGPQFIFQYYEKEERGRGNFPDRFSARQFPNYSSELNVNALLLGDSALYLCASSTTIGELFFGEGSRLTVL.

This clonotype showed up just a few times. The rearrangement uses TRBV5-4 and TRBJ2-3; the D gene is possibly TRBD2 (6 bases). The CDR3 is 13 amino acids. CDR1 SGHNT and CDR2 YYREEE come from the germline V gene (reference sequence). The germline V and J ends were trimmed by 1 base and 6 bases, with 9 bases remaining between them. The CDR3 DNA reads TGTGCCAGCAGCTTGATCGCGGGGGATACGCAGTATTTT. It encodes CASSLIAGDTQYF.

The chain uses TRBV7-9 and TRBJ2-3; D is ambiguous. V dropped 5 bases and J dropped 2 bases, with 11 bases sitting between them. CDR3 length equals 14 residues. Germline lookup yields CDR1 SEHNR and CDR2 FQNEAQ (reference sequence). The CDR3 region is CASSPWSATDTQYF. In DNA, the CDR3 is TGTGCCAGCAGCCCCTGGTCGGCCACAGATACGCAGTATTTT.

This clonotype came up a few times. V usage is TRBV20-1 and J usage is TRBJ1-5, with 7 bases fitting TRBD1. The V gene's germline CDR1 is DFQATT and CDR2 SNEGSKA (reference sequence). The CDR3 runs 14 residues. V was clipped by 5 bases and J by 1 base; unmatched bases: 5. CDR3 amino acids: CSARQGSSNQPQHF. The CDR3 nucleotides are TGCAGTGCTCGACAGGGTTCAAGCAATCAGCCCCAGCATTTT.

This clonotype was seen a few times. V is TRBV4-2 and J is TRBJ2-4; D perhaps matches TRBD2 (5 bases). V shed 1 base and J shed 3 bases, with 7 bases lying between them. There are 14 residues in the CDR3. Per the germline V gene, CDR1 is LGHNA and CDR2 is YNFKEQ. CDR3 DNA sequence: TGTGCCAGCAGCCAAGGGAGGAACAAAAACATTCAGTACTTC. Translating it yields CASSQGRNKNIQYF.

V gene TRBV27 combines with J gene TRBJ2-7, with D possibly matching TRBD2 (5 bases). The V gene's germline CDR1 is MNHEY and CDR2 SMNVEV (reference sequence). V was clipped by 1 base and J by 0 bases, with 10 bases between them. CDR3 length: 15 residues. The CDR3 sequence is CASSLYPGFSYEQYF. As DNA, the CDR3 is TGTGCCAGCAGTTTATACCCGGGATTCTCCTACGAGCAGTACTTC.

The table lists this clonotype with a few counts. The chain has TRBV29-1 and TRBJ1-1, with D possibly TRBD1 on 6 matching bases. The V gene lost 7 bases and the J gene lost 1 base, with 13 bases spanning the gap. CDR1 SQVTM and CDR2 ANQGSEA come from the germline V gene. This CDR3 is built from 13 residues. The DNA of the CDR3 is TGCAGCGCCGCCGGACAGAAGAACACTGAAGCTTTCTTT. This encodes CSAAGQKNTEAFF. The full variable domain, in which reference TRBV29-1 and TRBJ1-1 provide the parts outside the CDR3, is SAVISQKPSRDICQRGTSLTIQCQVDSQVTMMFWYRQQPGQSLTLIATANQGSEATYESGFVIDKFPISRPNLTFSTLTVSNMSPEDSSIYLCSAAGQKNTEAFFGQGTRLTVV.

The genes are TRBV6-1 and TRBJ2-1, with 14 bases matching TRBD2. With V trimmed by 8 bases and J by 4 bases, 1 base remained unmatched. Germline V CDR1 and CDR2: MNHNS, SASEGT. The CDR3 loop spans 14 amino acids. CDR3: CASGTSGSYNEQFF. The CDR3 nucleotides read TGTGCCAGCGGGACTAGCGGGAGTTACAATGAGCAGTTCTTC.

The chain combines TRBV28 with TRBJ1-4, with 10 bases lining up with TRBD1. CDR1 and CDR2 from the germline V gene are MDHEN and SYDVKM. The CDR3 has 15 amino acids. The V segment lost 5 bases and the J segment 5 bases; nucleotides outside the gene matches: 5. The CDR3 protein is CASSTPGQGNEKLFF. The CDR3 DNA follows: TGTGCCAGCAGTACCCCGGGACAGGGGAATGAAAAACTGTTTTTT.

The chain is built from TRBV20-1 and TRBJ2-1, with a weak D call TRBD2 (6 bases). The V end was cut by 2 bases, the J end by 5 bases, with 19 bases between. Germline CDR1 is DFQATT and CDR2 is SNEGSKA (reference sequence). CDR3 length: 16 amino acids. DNA of the CDR3: TGCAGTGCTAGAAACCAGGGCGGGAAGGGAAACAATGAGCAGTTCTTC. It specifies CSARNQGGKGNNEQFF.

The V call is TRBV27, the J call TRBJ2-7, with 8 bases lining up with TRBD1. The V segment lost 4 bases and the J segment 3 bases; nucleotides outside the gene matches: 2. CDR1 is MNHEY, CDR2 SMNVEV, per germline (reference sequence). The CDR3 spans 13 residues. The CDR3 nucleotides are TGTGCCAGCAGTTGGGGGACAGGCTACGAGCAGTACTTC. This gives the protein CASSWGTGYEQYF.

This clonotype was observed a few times. In DNA, the CDR3 is TGTGCCAGCAGTTACTCGATGGTGGGGGGGGTCGGTGAAAAACTGTTTTTT. Translating gives CASSYSMVGGVGEKLFF. The chain carries TRBV6-5 and TRBJ1-4; D perhaps matches TRBD1 (5 bases). Germline V gene sequence: CDR1 MNHEY, CDR2 SVGAGI. This CDR3 is built from 17 residues. V was cut by 0 bases and J by 7 bases, with 18 bases left in between.

This clonotype appeared many times. J is TRBJ2-1 and V is TRBV12-3 or TRBV12-4; 14 bases match TRBD2. The CDR3 spans 14 residues. The ends lost 3 bases at V and 9 bases at J; junction bases unmatched: 1. The CDR3 DNA is TGTGCCAGCAGTTTGGGACTAGCGGGAGCTGAGCAGTTCTTC. Its protein product is CASSLGLAGAEQFF.